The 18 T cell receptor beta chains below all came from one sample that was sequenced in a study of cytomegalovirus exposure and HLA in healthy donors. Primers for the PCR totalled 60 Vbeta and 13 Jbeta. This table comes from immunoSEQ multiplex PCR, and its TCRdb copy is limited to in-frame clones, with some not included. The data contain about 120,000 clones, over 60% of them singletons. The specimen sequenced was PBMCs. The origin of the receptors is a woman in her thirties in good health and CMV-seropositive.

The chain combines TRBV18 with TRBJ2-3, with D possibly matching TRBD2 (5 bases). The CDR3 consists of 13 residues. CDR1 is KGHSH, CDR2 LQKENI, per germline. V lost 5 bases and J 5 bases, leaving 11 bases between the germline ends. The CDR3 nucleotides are TGTGCCAGCTCAGCGGGTTCGGGAGATACGCAGTATTTT. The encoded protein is CASSAGSGDTQYF.

CDR3 sequence reads: CASALGGAGYEQFF. Written as DNA, the CDR3 is TGTGCCAGCGCGTTAGGGGGGGCCGGGTATGAGCAGTTCTTC. V gene TRBV2 combines with J gene TRBJ2-1; the D gene is possibly TRBD2 (7 bases). Germline lookup yields CDR1 SNHLY and CDR2 FYNNEI. The CDR3 is made up of 14 amino acids. Trimming stripped 8 bases from V and 8 bases from J, with 19 bases between.

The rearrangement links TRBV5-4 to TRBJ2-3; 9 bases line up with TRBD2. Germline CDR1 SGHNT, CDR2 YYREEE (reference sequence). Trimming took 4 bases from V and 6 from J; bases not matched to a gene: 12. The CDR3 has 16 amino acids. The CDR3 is CASSLQGRGGHDTQYF. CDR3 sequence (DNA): TGTGCCAGCAGCCTCCAGGGGCGGGGGGGCCATGATACGCAGTATTTT.

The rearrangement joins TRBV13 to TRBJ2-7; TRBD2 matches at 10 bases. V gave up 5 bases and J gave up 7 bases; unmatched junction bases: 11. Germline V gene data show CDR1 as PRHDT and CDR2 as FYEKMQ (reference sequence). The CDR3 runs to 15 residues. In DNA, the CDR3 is TGTGCCAGCAGCCCCAATACTAGCGGGGTAATAGAGCAGTACTTC. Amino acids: CASSPNTSGVIEQYF.

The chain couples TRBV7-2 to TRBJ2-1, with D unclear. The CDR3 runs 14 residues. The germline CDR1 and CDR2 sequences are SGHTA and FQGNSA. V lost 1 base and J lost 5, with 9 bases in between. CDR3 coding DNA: TGTGCCAGCAGCTTAGTAGGCCGGGACAATGAGCAGTTCTTC. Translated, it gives CASSLVGRDNEQFF. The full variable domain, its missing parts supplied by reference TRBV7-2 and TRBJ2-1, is GAGVSQSPSNKVTEKGKDVELRCDPISGHTALYWYRQSLGQGLEFLIYFQGNSAPDKSGLPSDRFSAERTGGSVSTLTIQRTQQEDSAVYLCASSLVGRDNEQFFGPGTRLTVL.

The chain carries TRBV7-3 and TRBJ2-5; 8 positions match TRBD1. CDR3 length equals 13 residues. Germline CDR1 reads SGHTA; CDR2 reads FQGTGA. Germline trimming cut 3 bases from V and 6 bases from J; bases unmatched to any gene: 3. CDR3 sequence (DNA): TGTGCCAGCAGCTTCGGACAGGGCCAGACCCAGTACTTC. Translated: CASSFGQGQTQYF.

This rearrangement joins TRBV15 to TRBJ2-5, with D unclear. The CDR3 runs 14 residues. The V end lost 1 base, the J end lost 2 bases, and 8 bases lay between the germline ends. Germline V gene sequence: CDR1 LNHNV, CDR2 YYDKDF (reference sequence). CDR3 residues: CATSRVGGQETQYF. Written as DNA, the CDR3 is TGTGCCACCAGCAGAGTAGGCGGTCAAGAGACCCAGTACTTC.

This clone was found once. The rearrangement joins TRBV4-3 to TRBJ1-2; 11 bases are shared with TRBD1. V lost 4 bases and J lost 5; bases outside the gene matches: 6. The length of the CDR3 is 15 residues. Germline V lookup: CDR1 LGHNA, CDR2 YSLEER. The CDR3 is CASSRDRGERYGYTF. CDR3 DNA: TGCGCCAGCAGCCGGGACAGGGGGGAGAGGTATGGCTACACCTTC.

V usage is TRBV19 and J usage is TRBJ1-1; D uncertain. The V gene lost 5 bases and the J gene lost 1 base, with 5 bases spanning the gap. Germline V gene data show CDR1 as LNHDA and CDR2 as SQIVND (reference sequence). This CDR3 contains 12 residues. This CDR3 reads CASSVANTEAFF. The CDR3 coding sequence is TGTGCCAGTAGTGTGGCGAACACTGAAGCTTTCTTT.

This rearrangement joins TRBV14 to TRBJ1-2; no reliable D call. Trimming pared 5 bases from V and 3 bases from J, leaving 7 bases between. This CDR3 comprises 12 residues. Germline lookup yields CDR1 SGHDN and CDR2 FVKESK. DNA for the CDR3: TGTGCCAGCAGCACAACAGACTATGGCTACACCTTC. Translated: CASSTTDYGYTF.

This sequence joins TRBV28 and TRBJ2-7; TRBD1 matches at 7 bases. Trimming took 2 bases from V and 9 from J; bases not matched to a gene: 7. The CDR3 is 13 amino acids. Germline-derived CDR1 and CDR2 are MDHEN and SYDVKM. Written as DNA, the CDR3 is TGTGCCAGCAGTTTAGACAGGGTCCGAGGGCAGTACTTC. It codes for CASSLDRVRGQYF.

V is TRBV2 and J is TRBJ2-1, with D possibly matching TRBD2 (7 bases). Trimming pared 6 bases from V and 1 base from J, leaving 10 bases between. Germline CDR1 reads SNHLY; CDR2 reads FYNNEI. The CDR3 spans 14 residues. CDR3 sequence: CASRRGGSYNEQFF. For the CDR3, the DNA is TGTGCCAGCAGGAGGGGGGGGTCCTACAATGAGCAGTTCTTC.

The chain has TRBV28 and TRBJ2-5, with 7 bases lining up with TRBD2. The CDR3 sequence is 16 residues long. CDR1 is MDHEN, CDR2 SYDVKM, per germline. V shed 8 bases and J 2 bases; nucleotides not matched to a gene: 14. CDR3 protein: CASSQPGLSSQETQYF. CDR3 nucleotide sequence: TGTGCCAGCTCCCAGCCGGGACTAAGTTCGCAAGAGACCCAGTACTTC.

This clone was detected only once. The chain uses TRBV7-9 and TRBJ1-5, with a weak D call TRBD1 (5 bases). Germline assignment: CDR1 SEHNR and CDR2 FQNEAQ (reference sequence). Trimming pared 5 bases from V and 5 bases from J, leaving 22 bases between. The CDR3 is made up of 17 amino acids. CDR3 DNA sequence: TGTGCCAGCAGCCCGCCCCTTTGGCAGGGTTTGGATCAGCCCCAGCATTTT. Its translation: CASSPPLWQGLDQPQHF.

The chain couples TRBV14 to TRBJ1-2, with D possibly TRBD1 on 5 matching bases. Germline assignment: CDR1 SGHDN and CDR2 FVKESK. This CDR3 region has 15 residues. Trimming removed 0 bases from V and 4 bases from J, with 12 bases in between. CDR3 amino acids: CASSQDLGGSYGYTF. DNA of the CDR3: TGTGCCAGCAGCCAAGATTTGGGGGGATCCTATGGCTACACCTTC. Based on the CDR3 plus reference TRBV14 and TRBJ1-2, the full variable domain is EAGVTQFPSHSVIEKGQTVTLRCDPISGHDNLYWYRRVMGKEIKFLLHFVKESKQDESGMPNNRFLAERTGGTYSTLKVQPAELEDSGVYFCASSQDLGGSYGYTFGSGTRLTVV.

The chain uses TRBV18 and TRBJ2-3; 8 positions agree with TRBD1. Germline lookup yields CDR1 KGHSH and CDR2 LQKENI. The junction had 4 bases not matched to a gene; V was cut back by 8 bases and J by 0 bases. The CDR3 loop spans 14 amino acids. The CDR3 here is CASQGQASTDTQYF. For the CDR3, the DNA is TGTGCCAGCCAGGGACAGGCGAGCACAGATACGCAGTATTTT.

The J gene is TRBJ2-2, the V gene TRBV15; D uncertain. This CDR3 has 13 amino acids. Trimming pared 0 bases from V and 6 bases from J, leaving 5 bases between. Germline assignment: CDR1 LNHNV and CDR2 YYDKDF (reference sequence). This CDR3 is CATSRDPAGELFF. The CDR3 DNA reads TGTGCCACCAGCAGAGATCCGGCCGGGGAGCTGTTTTTT.

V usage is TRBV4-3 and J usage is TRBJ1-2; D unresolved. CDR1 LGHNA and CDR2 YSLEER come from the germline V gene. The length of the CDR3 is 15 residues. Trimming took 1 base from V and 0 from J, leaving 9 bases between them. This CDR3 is CASSQGYGTNYGYTF. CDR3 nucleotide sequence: TGCGCCAGCAGCCAAGGGTACGGGACTAACTATGGCTACACCTTC.